The 17 T cell receptor beta chains given below trace back to one sample, sequenced in a study of PD-1 blockade in classical Hodgkin lymphoma. The table came from immunoSEQ multiplex PCR; TCRdb's copy has only in-frame clones and leaves some out. The repertoire holds around 28,000 clones, with about 85% as singletons. The time point was: cycle 4 day 1 (C4D1), after around six weeks of nivolumab. All patients experienced relapse after autologous stem cell transplantation, and brentuximab vedotin exposure was variable. Magnetic negative selection was used to purify CD4+ T cells from thawed PBMCs. The starting material was CD4+ T cells from blood, obtained before the fourth cycle of nivolumab. The receptor source for this set is a human donor with classical Hodgkin lymphoma.

CDR3 bases: TGCAGCGTACCGGGACTAGCGGGAGCCGGGGAGCTGTTTTTT. Amino acids: CSVPGLAGAGELFF. V is TRBV29-1 and J is TRBJ2-2, with TRBD2 matching 14 bases. CDR1 is SQVTM, CDR2 ANQGSEA, per germline. The CDR3 length is 14 residues. V was clipped by 6 bases and J by 6 bases; unmatched bases: 3.

This chain connects TRBV9 to TRBJ2-5; TRBD2 aligns across 11 bases. There are 16 residues in the CDR3. Trimming removed 4 bases from V and 10 bases from J; junction bases left unmatched: 15. Germline lookup yields CDR1 SGDLS and CDR2 YYNGEE. CDR3 residues: CASSLTGTSGREGQYF. The CDR3 DNA follows: TGTGCCAGCAGCCTGACCGGGACTAGCGGAAGAGAAGGCCAGTACTTC.

The V gene is TRBV29-1, the J gene TRBJ2-1; TRBD2 is a possible D gene (5 bases). Germline lookup yields CDR1 SQVTM and CDR2 ANQGSEA. CDR3 length: 13 residues. The CDR3 DNA reads as TGCAGTGGGAGAACTCTATCCTACAATGAGCAGTTCTTC. This encodes CSGRTLSYNEQFF.

The chain uses TRBV5-1 and TRBJ2-5; 9 bases line up with TRBD1. The CDR3 is 14 amino acids. V lost 3 bases to trimming and J lost 5 bases; unmatched junction nucleotides: 5. CDR1 is SGHRS and CDR2 is YFSETQ in the germline V gene. The CDR3 loop is CASSSGTGRETQYF. The DNA for the CDR3 is TGCGCCAGCAGCTCCGGGACAGGGAGGGAGACCCAGTACTTC. Using reference TRBV5-1 and TRBJ2-5 for the parts outside the CDR3, the full variable domain is KAGVTQTPRYLIKTRGQQVTLSCSPISGHRSVSWYQQTPGQGLQFLFEYFSETQRNKGNFPGRFSGRQFSNSRSEMNVSTLELGDSALYLCASSSGTGRETQYFGPGTRLLVL.

This chain uses TRBV28 with TRBJ2-3; D may be TRBD2 (6 bases). Germline-derived CDR1 and CDR2 are MDHEN and SYDVKM. V gave up 5 bases and J gave up 3 bases, with 12 bases separating them. The CDR3 length is 14 residues. CDR3 region: CASSDVRGTDTQYF. CDR3 sequence (DNA): TGTGCCAGCAGTGATGTCCGGGGGACAGATACGCAGTATTTT.

The rearrangement joins TRBV11-2 to TRBJ2-1; maybe TRBD2 (5 bases). The CDR3 has 15 residues. V was clipped by 2 bases and J by 3 bases, with 11 bases between them. CDR1 SGHAT and CDR2 FQNNGV come from the germline V gene. CDR3 residues: CASSLLGAFYNEQFF. DNA for the CDR3: TGTGCCAGCAGCTTACTGGGAGCGTTCTACAATGAGCAGTTCTTC.

The chain employs TRBV4-1 and TRBJ2-3; TRBD1 is a possible D gene (6 bases). The CDR3 contains 16 residues. Germline V gene data show CDR1 as MGHRA and CDR2 as YSYEKL. V lost 1 base and J lost 3, with 14 bases in between. CDR3 bases: TGCGCCAGCAGCCAAGGGGGCACAGGGAAAACAGATACGCAGTATTTT. Residues: CASSQGGTGKTDTQYF.

This clone was seen just once. The chain recombines TRBV2 with TRBJ2-7; D is ambiguous. Germline loops: CDR1 SNHLY, CDR2 FYNNEI. The V and J ends lost 6 bases and 6 bases respectively, with 9 bases between them. The CDR3 length is 11 residues. CDR3 sequence reads: CASSAAIEQYF. The CDR3, as DNA: TGTGCCAGCAGCGCCGCCATCGAGCAGTACTTC. Using reference TRBV2 and TRBJ2-7 for the parts outside the CDR3, the full variable domain is EPEVTQTPSHQVTQMGQEVILRCVPISNHLYFYWYRQILGQKVEFLVSFYNNEISEKSEIFDDQFSVERPDGSNFTLKIRSTKLEDSAMYFCASSAAIEQYFGPGTRLTVT.

The V and J genes are TRBV10-2 and TRBJ1-5; TRBD1 might be the D (6 bases). Germline values: CDR1 WSHSY, CDR2 SAAADI. This CDR3 is 14 amino acids long. The V gene lost 7 bases and the J gene lost 7 bases, with 17 bases spanning the gap. CDR3: CASTPQGGSQPQHF. Written as DNA, the CDR3 is TGCGCCAGCACTCCACAGGGAGGAAGCCAGCCCCAGCATTTT.

The chain has TRBV7-8 and TRBJ2-2; tentatively, D is TRBD1 (6 bases). CDR1 and CDR2 from the germline V gene are SGHVS and FQNEAQ. V lost 3 bases to trimming and J lost 6 bases, with 8 bases between them. The CDR3 runs 13 residues. The CDR3 DNA follows: TGTGCCAGCAGCTTGGGGGCTGCCGGGGAGCTGTTTTTT. Translation: CASSLGAAGELFF.

The V gene is TRBV4-1, the J gene TRBJ2-5; D remains ambiguous. This CDR3 is 15 amino acids long. The germline V gene has CDR1 MGHRA and CDR2 YSYEKL. With 1 base removed from V and 1 base from J, the gap between germline ends came to 10 bases. CDR3 amino acids: CASSQVWAIQETQYF. The CDR3 nucleotides are TGCGCCAGCAGCCAAGTCTGGGCTATCCAAGAGACCCAGTACTTC.

V and J are TRBV15 and TRBJ2-1; 10 nucleotides align to TRBD2. This CDR3 contains 17 residues. The germline V gene has CDR1 LNHNV and CDR2 YYDKDF (reference sequence). Losses at the gene ends were 2 bases for V and 6 bases for J; bases not matched to a gene: 10. CDR3 in amino acids: CATSRISAGGLANEQFF. CDR3 in DNA: TGTGCCACCAGCAGAATTTCAGCGGGGGGGCTGGCCAATGAGCAGTTCTTC.

This chain uses TRBV28 with TRBJ1-2, with 11 bases identical to TRBD1. This CDR3 comprises 15 residues. With V trimmed by 6 bases and J by 6 bases, 9 bases remained unmatched. Germline V lookup: CDR1 MDHEN, CDR2 SYDVKM. Here the CDR3 reads CASSPGQGAGNGYTF. As DNA, the CDR3 is TGTGCCAGCAGCCCTGGACAGGGGGCAGGTAATGGCTACACCTTC.

The V call is TRBV7-9, the J call TRBJ2-3; TRBD1 matches 8 bases. The CDR3 loop spans 16 amino acids. Per germline, CDR1 SEHNR and CDR2 FQNEAQ (reference sequence). The V gene end was trimmed by 5 bases and the J gene end by 2 bases; junction bases not matched to a gene: 9. The CDR3, as DNA: TGTGCCAGCAGCCAGGGGGCTCACCTTCTCACAGATACGCAGTATTTT. This translates into CASSQGAHLLTDTQYF.

This clone was recorded a few times. The chain recombines TRBV2 with TRBJ1-4; no firm D call. CDR3 length equals 13 residues. V gave up 1 base and J gave up 4 bases, with 4 bases separating them. Germline assignment: CDR1 SNHLY and CDR2 FYNNEI. The CDR3 DNA follows: TGTGCCAGCAGTGAAGTGGGTAATGAAAAACTGTTTTTT. Protein product: CASSEVGNEKLFF.

This clone was recorded once. The chain carries TRBV29-1 and TRBJ2-1; D is unresolved. The V gene lost 6 bases and the J gene lost 5 bases, with 11 bases spanning the gap. CDR3 length: 12 amino acids. The germline gives CDR1 SQVTM, CDR2 ANQGSEA. The CDR3 spells CSVLHRDNEQFF. CDR3 nucleotide sequence: TGCAGCGTACTGCATAGGGACAATGAGCAGTTCTTC.

The chain joins TRBV5-1 to TRBJ1-2; D ambiguous. Germline V CDR1 and CDR2: SGHRS, YFSETQ. V was pared by 3 bases and J by 0 bases, with 6 bases between. The CDR3 contains 13 residues. CDR3 in DNA: TGCGCCAGCAGCTGGGGTTCTAACTATGGCTACACCTTC. Translated, it gives CASSWGSNYGYTF.